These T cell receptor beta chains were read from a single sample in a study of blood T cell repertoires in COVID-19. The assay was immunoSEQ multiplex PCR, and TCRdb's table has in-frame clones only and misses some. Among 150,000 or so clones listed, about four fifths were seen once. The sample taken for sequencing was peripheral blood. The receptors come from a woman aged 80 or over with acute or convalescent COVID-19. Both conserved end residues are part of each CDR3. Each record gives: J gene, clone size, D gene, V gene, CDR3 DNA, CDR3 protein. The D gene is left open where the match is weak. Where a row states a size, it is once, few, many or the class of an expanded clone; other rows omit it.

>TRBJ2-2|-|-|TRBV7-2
TGTGCCAGCAGCTTACAGTTTCCCGCGAACACCGGGGAGCTGTTTTTT
CASSLQFPANTGELFF
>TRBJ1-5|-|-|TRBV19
TGTGCCAGTAGAGGAGGGACGATAGGGAATCAGCCCCAGCATTTT
CASRGGTIGNQPQHF
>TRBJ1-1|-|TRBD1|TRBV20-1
TGCAGTGCTAGAGGGGACAGAAAAGCTTTCTTT
CSARGDRKAFF
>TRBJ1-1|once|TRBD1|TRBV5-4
TGTGCCAGCACCAGAGTGGCAGGGGGTCGGATACCTGAAGCTTTCTTT
CASTRVAGGRIPEAFF
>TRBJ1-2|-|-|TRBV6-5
TGTGCCAGCAGGGATGAGGGGGGGGTAGGTGGCTACACCTTC
CASRDEGGVGGYTF
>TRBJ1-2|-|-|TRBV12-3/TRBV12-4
TGTGCCAGCAGCCTACAGGGTAACTATGGCTACACCTTC
CASSLQGNYGYTF
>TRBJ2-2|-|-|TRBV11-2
TGTGCCAGCAGCTCCCCTTCTCGGGGCGGGGAGCTGTTTTTT
CASSSPSRGGELFF
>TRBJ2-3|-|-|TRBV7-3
TGTGCCAGCAGCTTAGGCGGGACAGCCACAGATACGCAGTATTTT
CASSLGGTATDTQYF
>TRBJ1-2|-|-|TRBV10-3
TGTGCCATCAGTGTTGAACAGCCCTATGGCTACACCTTC
CAISVEQPYGYTF
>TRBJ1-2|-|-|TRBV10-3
TGTGCCATCAGTGACTATTATGGCTACACCTTC
CAISDYYGYTF
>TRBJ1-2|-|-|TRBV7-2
TGTGCCAGCAGCTTAGCTCTGTCTCCCGACTTAACTAACTATGGCTACACCTTC
CASSLALSPDLTNYGYTF
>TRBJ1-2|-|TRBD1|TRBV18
TGTGCCAGCTCACCTGGGGACAGGGTCGGCTACACCTTC
CASSPGDRVGYTF
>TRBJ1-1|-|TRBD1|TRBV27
TGTGCCAGCAGCCAAGGCGGGACAGGGAACACTGAAGCTTTCTTT
CASSQGGTGNTEAFF
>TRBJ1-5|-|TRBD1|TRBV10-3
TGTGCCATCAGTGAGTCTGACAGGGTGAGCAATCAGCCCCAGCATTTT
CAISESDRVSNQPQHF
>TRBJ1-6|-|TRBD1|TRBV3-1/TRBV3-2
TGTGCCAGCAGCCAGAGGACAGGGGCTGACAATTCACCCCTCCACTTT
CASSQRTGADNSPLHF
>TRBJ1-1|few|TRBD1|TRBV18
TGTGCCAGCTCACCACTAAACAGGGGTGAGACTGAAGCTTTCTTT
CASSPLNRGETEAFF
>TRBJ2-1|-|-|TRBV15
TGTGCCACCAGCATCCGGAGGGGTTCCTACAATGAGCAGTTCTTC
CATSIRRGSYNEQFF
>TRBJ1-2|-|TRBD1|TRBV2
TGTGCCAGCAGAAGGACCGGGACAGCCCTTTCGGGTGGCTACACCTTC
CASRRTGTALSGGYTF
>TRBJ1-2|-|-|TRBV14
TGTGCCAGCAGCCAACTTTTTCAGGGGGGCTACACCTTC
CASSQLFQGGYTF
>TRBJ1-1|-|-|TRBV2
TGTGCCAGCACCCCTCCTGGGGTCCGGGGCACTGAAGCTTTCTTT
CASTPPGVRGTEAFF
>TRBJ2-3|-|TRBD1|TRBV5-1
TGCGCCAGCAGCTTGGAACAGGGGCGAGATACGCAGTATTTT
CASSLEQGRDTQYF
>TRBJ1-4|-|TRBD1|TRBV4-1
TGCGCCAGCAGCCAGGGACAGGGGCCTCCTTGGGATGAAAAACTGTTTTTT
CASSQGQGPPWDEKLFF
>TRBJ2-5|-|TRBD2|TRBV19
TGTGCCAGTAGTATGACTAGCGAGGAGACCCAGTACTTC
CASSMTSEETQYF
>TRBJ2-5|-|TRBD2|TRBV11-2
TGTGCCAGCAGCTTAGGTAGCGGGGGCCAAGAGACCCAGTACTTC
CASSLGSGGQETQYF
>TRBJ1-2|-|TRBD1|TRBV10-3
TGTGCCATCAGTGAGGGGACAGGGCGCTATGGCTACACCTTC
CAISEGTGRYGYTF
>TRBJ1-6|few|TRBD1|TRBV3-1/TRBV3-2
TGTGCCAGCAGCCCGGGGGGACAGGGGGATTCACCCCTCCACTTT
CASSPGGQGDSPLHF
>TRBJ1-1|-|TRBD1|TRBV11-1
TGTGCCAGCAGCACCCGACAGGGCCGGGGCACTGAAGCTTTCTTT
CASSTRQGRGTEAFF
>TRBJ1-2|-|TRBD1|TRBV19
TGTGCCAGTACCCGGGACAGGGGAGAGGCTGGCTACACCTTC
CASTRDRGEAGYTF
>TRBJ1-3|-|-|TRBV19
TGTGCCAGTAGTACCGCGGTGGAGGGAAACACCATATATTTT
CASSTAVEGNTIYF
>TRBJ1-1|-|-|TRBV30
TGTGCCTGGAGTGGTGGCAGGGGAGACACTGAAGCTTTCTTT
CAWSGGRGDTEAFF